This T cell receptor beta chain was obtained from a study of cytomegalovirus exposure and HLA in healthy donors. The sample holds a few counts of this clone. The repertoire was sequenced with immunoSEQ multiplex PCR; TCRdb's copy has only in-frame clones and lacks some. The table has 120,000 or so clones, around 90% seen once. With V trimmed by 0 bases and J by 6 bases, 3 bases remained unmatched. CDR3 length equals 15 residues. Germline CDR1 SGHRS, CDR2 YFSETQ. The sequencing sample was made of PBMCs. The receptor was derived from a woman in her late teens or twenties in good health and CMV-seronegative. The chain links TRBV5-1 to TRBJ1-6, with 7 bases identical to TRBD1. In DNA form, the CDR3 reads TGCGCCAGCAGCTTGGGGGGACAGACTAATTCACCCCTCCACTTT. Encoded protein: CASSLGGQTNSPLHF.